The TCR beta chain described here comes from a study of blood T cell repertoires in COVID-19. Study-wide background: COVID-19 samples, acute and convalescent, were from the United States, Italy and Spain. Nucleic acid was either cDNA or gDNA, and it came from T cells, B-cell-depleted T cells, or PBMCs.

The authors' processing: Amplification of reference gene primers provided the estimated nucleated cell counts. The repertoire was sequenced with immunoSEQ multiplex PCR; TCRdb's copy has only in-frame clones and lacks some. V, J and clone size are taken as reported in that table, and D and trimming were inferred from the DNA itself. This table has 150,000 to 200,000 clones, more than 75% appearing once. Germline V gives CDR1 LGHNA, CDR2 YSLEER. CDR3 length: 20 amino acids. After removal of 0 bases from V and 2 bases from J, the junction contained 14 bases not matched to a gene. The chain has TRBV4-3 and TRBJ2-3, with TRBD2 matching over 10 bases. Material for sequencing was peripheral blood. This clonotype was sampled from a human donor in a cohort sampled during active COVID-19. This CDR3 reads CASSQDVASGSAGVTDTQYF. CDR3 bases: TGCGCCAGCAGCCAAGATGTGGCTAGCGGGAGCGCGGGGGTCACAGATACGCAGTATTTT.